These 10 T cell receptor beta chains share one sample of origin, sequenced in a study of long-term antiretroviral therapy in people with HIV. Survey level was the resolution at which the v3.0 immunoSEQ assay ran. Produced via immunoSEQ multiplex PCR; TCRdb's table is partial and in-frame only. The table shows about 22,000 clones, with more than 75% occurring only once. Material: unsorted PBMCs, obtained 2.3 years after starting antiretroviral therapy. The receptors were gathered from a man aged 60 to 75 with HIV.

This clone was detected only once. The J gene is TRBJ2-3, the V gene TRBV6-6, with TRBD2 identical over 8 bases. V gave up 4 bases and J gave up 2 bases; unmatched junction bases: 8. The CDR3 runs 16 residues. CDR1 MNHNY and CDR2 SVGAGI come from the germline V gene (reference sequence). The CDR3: CASSSGIAGPTDTQYF. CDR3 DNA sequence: TGTGCCAGCAGTTCCGGGATAGCGGGGCCCACAGATACGCAGTATTTT.

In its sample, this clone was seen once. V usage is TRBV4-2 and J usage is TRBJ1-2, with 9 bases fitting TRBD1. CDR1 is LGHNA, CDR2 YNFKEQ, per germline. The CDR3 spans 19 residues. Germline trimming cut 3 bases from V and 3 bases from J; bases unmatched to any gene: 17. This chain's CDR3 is CASSHPLRDRDLAHYGYTF. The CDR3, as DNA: TGTGCCAGCAGCCATCCTCTCCGGGACAGGGACCTCGCGCACTATGGCTACACCTTC.

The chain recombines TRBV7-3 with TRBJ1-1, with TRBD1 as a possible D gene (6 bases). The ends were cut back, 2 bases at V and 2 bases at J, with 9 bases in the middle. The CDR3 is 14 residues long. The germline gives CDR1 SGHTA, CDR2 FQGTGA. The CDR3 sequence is CASSLAGENTEAFF. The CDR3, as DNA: TGTGCCAGCAGCTTAGCAGGGGAAAACACTGAAGCTTTCTTT.

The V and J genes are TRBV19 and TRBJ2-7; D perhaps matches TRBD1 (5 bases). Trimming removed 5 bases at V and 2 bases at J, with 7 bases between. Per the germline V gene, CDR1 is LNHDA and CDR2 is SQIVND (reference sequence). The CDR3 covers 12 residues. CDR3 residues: CASSGRAYEQYF. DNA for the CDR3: TGTGCCAGTAGTGGCAGGGCCTACGAGCAGTACTTC.

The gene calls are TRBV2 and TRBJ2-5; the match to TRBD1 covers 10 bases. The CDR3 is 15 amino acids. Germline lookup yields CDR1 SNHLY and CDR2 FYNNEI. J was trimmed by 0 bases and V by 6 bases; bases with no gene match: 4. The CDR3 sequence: CASSRDRGYQETQYF. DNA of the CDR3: TGTGCCAGCAGCAGGGACAGGGGCTACCAAGAGACCCAGTACTTC.

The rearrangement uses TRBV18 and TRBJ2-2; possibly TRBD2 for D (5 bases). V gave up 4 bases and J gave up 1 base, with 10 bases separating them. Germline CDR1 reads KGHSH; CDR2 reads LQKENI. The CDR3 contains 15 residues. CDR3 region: CASSLTSGNTGELFF. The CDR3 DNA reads TGTGCCAGCTCACTCACAAGCGGGAACACCGGGGAGCTGTTTTTT.

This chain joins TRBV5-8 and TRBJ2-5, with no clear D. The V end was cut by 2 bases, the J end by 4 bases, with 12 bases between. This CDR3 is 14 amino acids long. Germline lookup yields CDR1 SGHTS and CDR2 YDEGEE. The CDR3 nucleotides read TGTGCCAGCAGCTTCCCGGCCTCACGAGAGACCCAGTACTTC. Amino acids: CASSFPASRETQYF.

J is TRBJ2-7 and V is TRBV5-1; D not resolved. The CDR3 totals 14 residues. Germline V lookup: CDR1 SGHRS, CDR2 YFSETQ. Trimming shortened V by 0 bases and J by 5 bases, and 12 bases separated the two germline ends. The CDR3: CASSLVLGLNEQYF. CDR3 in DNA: TGCGCCAGCAGCTTGGTTCTGGGTTTAAACGAGCAGTACTTC. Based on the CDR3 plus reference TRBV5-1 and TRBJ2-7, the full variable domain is KAGVTQTPRYLIKTRGQQVTLSCSPISGHRSVSWYQQTPGQGLQFLFEYFSETQRNKGNFPGRFSGRQFSNSRSEMNVSTLELGDSALYLCASSLVLGLNEQYFGPGTRLTVT.

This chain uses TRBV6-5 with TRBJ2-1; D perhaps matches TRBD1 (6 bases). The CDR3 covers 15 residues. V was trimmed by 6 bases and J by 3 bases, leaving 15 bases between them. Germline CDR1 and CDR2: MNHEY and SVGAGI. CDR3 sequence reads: CASSPTGSGYNEQFF. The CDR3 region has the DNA TGTGCCAGCAGCCCGACAGGTTCCGGCTACAATGAGCAGTTCTTC.

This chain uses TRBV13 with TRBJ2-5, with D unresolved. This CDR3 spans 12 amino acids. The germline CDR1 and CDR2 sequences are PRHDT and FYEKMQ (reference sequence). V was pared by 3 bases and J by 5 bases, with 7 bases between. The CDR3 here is CASSFWVETQYF. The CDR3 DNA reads TGTGCCAGCAGCTTTTGGGTGGAGACCCAGTACTTC.